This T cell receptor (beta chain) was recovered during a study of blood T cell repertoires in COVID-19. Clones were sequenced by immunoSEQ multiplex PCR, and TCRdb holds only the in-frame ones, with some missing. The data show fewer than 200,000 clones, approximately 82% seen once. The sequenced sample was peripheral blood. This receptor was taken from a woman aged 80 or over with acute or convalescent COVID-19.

CDR3 residues: CASSPSSNEKLFF. CDR3 sequence (DNA): TGTGCCAGCTCACCGAGCTCTAATGAAAAACTGTTTTTT. This chain uses TRBV18 with TRBJ1-4; D remains ambiguous. Trimming left V 3 bases short and J 3 bases short, with 5 bases between. Germline assignment: CDR1 KGHSH and CDR2 LQKENI. This CDR3 spans 13 amino acids.